The clone carrying this T cell receptor (beta chain) was seen many times. Germline CDR1 SGHAT, CDR2 FQNNGV. The CDR3 totals 15 residues. Trimming took off 4 bases at V and 6 bases at J, with 18 bases between the two ends. Ophthalmopathy patients had Clinical Activity Score at least 3, NOSPECS grade at least 4, duration under 3 months. The data belong to a study of T cells in Graves' hyperthyroidism and ophthalmopathy. Researchers took RNA transcripts and amplified the TCR beta CDR3 regions from them. Carried out on the TCR CDR3, a first-round RT-PCR used the HTBI primer set. TCRdb used MiXCR to reprocess the multiplex PCR reads, holding one entry per CDR3 protein. The repertoire holds hundreds of thousands of distinct CDR3 sequences, with 11% to 15% as singletons.

The sequenced sample consisted of blood. The gene calls are TRBV11-2 and TRBJ2-5, with D maybe TRBD2 (6 bases). This TCR came from a man between 50 and 59 years old with Graves' ophthalmopathy. CDR3 bases: TGTGCCAGCAGCTCCGGGACTCCCATGGGAAAGACCCAGTACTTC. Encoded protein: CASSSGTPMGKTQYF.